A single sample gave rise to the 15 T cell receptor beta chains below, sequenced in a study of blood T cell repertoires in COVID-19. Assay used: immunoSEQ multiplex PCR; TCRdb lists only in-frame clones, some missing. The sample lists about 170,000 clones, 83% seen once, with 3.6% in the top ten. Sequenced input: PBMCs or T cells enriched from blood (not recorded which). All receptors derive from a woman aged 50 to 65 in a cohort exposed to, infected with or recovered from COVID-19 (not recorded which).

This clone was seen a few times. V usage is TRBV20-1 and J usage is TRBJ2-5, with 11 positions matching TRBD2. The CDR3 runs to 14 residues. Germline CDR1 reads DFQATT; CDR2 reads SNEGSKA (reference sequence). With 3 bases clipped from V and 4 bases from J, the junction kept 4 bases outside the gene matches. CDR3 amino acids: CSASSGRASETQYF. The CDR3 region has the DNA TGCAGTGCTAGTAGCGGGAGGGCGTCAGAGACCCAGTACTTC.

V usage is TRBV5-4 and J usage is TRBJ2-3; a possible D gene is TRBD2 (7 bases). The V end lost 0 bases, the J end lost 0 bases, and 14 bases lay between the germline ends. Per germline, CDR1 SGHNT and CDR2 YYREEE (reference sequence). The CDR3 runs to 17 residues. This chain's CDR3 is CASSLVAGARSTDTQYF. CDR3 sequence (DNA): TGTGCCAGCAGCTTGGTGGCGGGGGCCCGTAGCACAGATACGCAGTATTTT. Combining the CDR3 with reference TRBV5-4 and TRBJ2-3 gives the whole variable domain ETGVTQSPTHLIKTRGQQVTLRCSSQSGHNTVSWYQQALGQGPQFIFQYYREEENGRGNFPPRFSGLQFPNYSSELNVNALELDDSALYLCASSLVAGARSTDTQYFGPGTRLTVL.

The V gene is TRBV5-4, the J gene TRBJ2-3; TRBD2 matches 7 bases. V dropped 3 bases and J dropped 0; count of bases not matched to a gene: 10. The CDR3 loop spans 17 amino acids. CDR1 is SGHNT and CDR2 is YYREEE in the germline V gene (reference sequence). This CDR3 is CASSSRSSGPSTDTQYF. The DNA for the CDR3 is TGTGCCAGCAGCTCCAGATCTAGCGGACCTAGCACAGATACGCAGTATTTT.

The chain recombines TRBV15 with TRBJ2-3, with TRBD2 matching over 8 bases. Germline-derived CDR1 and CDR2 are LNHNV and YYDKDF (reference sequence). J lost 3 bases, V lost 1 base, and 3 bases had no gene match. The CDR3 sequence is 15 residues long. CDR3 bases: TGTGCCACCAGCAGAGGTAGCGGGATAACAGATACGCAGTATTTT. Amino acids: CATSRGSGITDTQYF.

The V and J genes are TRBV14 and TRBJ1-5, with unresolved D. Germline lookup yields CDR1 SGHDN and CDR2 FVKESK. Deletions cut 1 base from V and 5 bases from J, with 9 bases between. This CDR3 region has 14 residues. CDR3 amino acids: CASSQGNRDQPQHF. CDR3 coding DNA: TGTGCCAGCAGCCAAGGAAACAGAGATCAGCCCCAGCATTTT.

This clone was seen once. This chain connects TRBV14 to TRBJ2-2, with TRBD2 matching 12 bases. This CDR3 is built from 21 residues. The germline V gene has CDR1 SGHDN and CDR2 FVKESK. V trimming: 4 bases; J trimming: 5 bases; junction bases outside the gene matches: 20. In nucleotides, the CDR3 is TGTGCCAGCAGCCGACGCCAAACCCTGACTAGCGGGAGATCGGGGACCGGGGAGCTGTTTTTT. It is translated as CASSRRQTLTSGRSGTGELFF.

The V call is TRBV7-9, the J call TRBJ1-1; TRBD1 matches at 8 bases. With 6 bases clipped from V and 5 bases from J, the junction kept 8 bases outside the gene matches. Germline CDR1 SEHNR, CDR2 FQNEAQ (reference sequence). The CDR3 totals 14 residues. DNA of the CDR3: TGTGCCAGCAGGTCCGACAGGGGTCGAACTGAAGCTTTCTTT. Its protein product is CASRSDRGRTEAFF.

V is TRBV2 and J is TRBJ2-7; D may be TRBD2 (5 bases). Trimming left V 4 bases short and J 6 bases short, with 13 bases between. The CDR3 spans 13 residues. CDR1 SNHLY and CDR2 FYNNEI come from the germline V gene. This chain's CDR3 is CASSGGLAGEQYF. CDR3 in DNA: TGTGCCAGCAGTGGAGGGTTGGCGGGCGAGCAGTACTTC.

This clone was seen a handful of times. The chain uses TRBV5-4 and TRBJ1-2; 7 nucleotides match TRBD1. CDR1 and CDR2 from the germline V gene are SGHNT and YYREEE (reference sequence). Unmatched junction bases numbered 7, after V lost 4 bases and J lost 4 bases. This CDR3 has 14 amino acids. CDR3 sequence reads: CASSGRGQFYGYTF. The CDR3 DNA reads as TGTGCCAGCAGCGGCAGGGGACAGTTCTATGGCTACACCTTC.

This clone occurred a few times. This chain joins TRBV6-5 and TRBJ1-1; D is unresolved. V was trimmed by 6 bases and J by 6 bases, leaving 8 bases between them. This CDR3 has 11 amino acids. Germline V gene sequence: CDR1 MNHEY, CDR2 SVGAGI. This CDR3 reads CASSEGPEAFF. The CDR3 DNA is TGTGCCAGCAGCGAGGGCCCTGAAGCTTTCTTT.

The chain is built from TRBV27 and TRBJ1-2, with a weak D call TRBD1 (6 bases). V was clipped by 8 bases and J by 2 bases, with 18 bases between them. Germline-derived CDR1 and CDR2 are MNHEY and SMNVEV (reference sequence). CDR3 length equals 15 residues. CDR3 sequence reads: CASRNSGGPNYGYTF. The CDR3 DNA reads as TGTGCCAGCCGTAATTCGGGGGGCCCAAACTATGGCTACACCTTC.

The chain carries TRBV19 and TRBJ2-5; TRBD2 agrees at 10 bases. The germline CDR1 and CDR2 sequences are LNHDA and SQIVND (reference sequence). This CDR3 is 15 amino acids long. The V and J ends lost 9 bases and 2 bases, in that order; junction bases with no gene match: 9. The DNA for the CDR3 is TGTGCCAGCAGCGGGGTAGCGGGGGGTCAAGAGACCCAGTACTTC. As protein: CASSGVAGGQETQYF. Drawing the rest from reference TRBV19 and TRBJ2-5, the complete variable domain is DGGITQSPKYLFRKEGQNVTLSCEQNLNHDAMYWYRQDPGQGLRLIYYSQIVNDFQKGDIAEGYSVSREKKESFPLTVTSAQKNPTAFYLCASSGVAGGQETQYFGPGTRLLVL.

The CDR3 DNA reads as TGTGCCAGCCGGGACACGGTGACAACTAATGAAAAACTGTTTTTT. Protein product: CASRDTVTTNEKLFF. The J gene is TRBJ1-4, the V gene TRBV11-2; D is perhaps TRBD1 (6 bases). The CDR3 contains 15 residues. Germline CDR1 reads SGHAT; CDR2 reads FQNNGV. Between the trimmed V and J ends, which lost 8 bases and 0 bases, there was a span of 13 bases.

The genes are TRBV9 and TRBJ2-7; TRBD1 is a possible D gene (5 bases). This CDR3 spans 18 amino acids. CDR1 is SGDLS, CDR2 YYNGEE, per germline. Trimming removed 0 bases from V and 2 bases from J, with 21 bases in between. The CDR3 sequence is CASSVAPLDRTLTYEQYF. As DNA, the CDR3 is TGTGCCAGCAGCGTAGCACCCCTTGACAGAACATTAACCTACGAGCAGTACTTC.

The gene calls are TRBV7-9 and TRBJ2-3; 9 positions agree with TRBD2. With V trimmed by 3 bases and J by 0 bases, 4 bases remained unmatched. The CDR3 is made up of 16 amino acids. Germline lookup yields CDR1 SEHNR and CDR2 FQNEAQ (reference sequence). This CDR3 reads CASSFGTSQSTDTQYF. CDR3 in DNA: TGTGCCAGCAGCTTTGGGACTAGCCAAAGCACAGATACGCAGTATTTT.